What follows describes a single T cell receptor beta chain. This sample was taken from a study of blood T cell repertoires in COVID-19. Study at large: PBMCs, B-cell-depleted T cells, or T cells were the source of the cDNA or gDNA that made up the material.

CDR1 is KGHSH and CDR2 is LQKENI in the germline V gene. There are 14 residues in the CDR3. V shed 3 bases and J 9 bases; nucleotides not matched to a gene: 4. Per the original methods: Estimates of nucleated cell counts were drawn from the amplification of reference gene primers. Assay used: immunoSEQ multiplex PCR; TCRdb lists only in-frame clones, some missing. V and J calls and clone size are those listed in that table; D and trimming were worked out from the DNA. The data contain about 50,000 clones, 85% to 90% of them singletons. The sequenced sample was peripheral blood. This clonotype was obtained from a human donor in a cohort sampled during active COVID-19. This chain connects TRBV18 to TRBJ1-5; TRBD1 agrees at 11 bases. The CDR3 loop is CASSPGQGAGPQHF. CDR3 nucleotide sequence: TGTGCCAGCTCACCCGGACAGGGGGCAGGGCCCCAGCATTTT.